This T cell receptor beta chain came from a study of cytotoxic CD8 clonotypes in ibrutinib-treated CLL. Using immunoSEQ multiplex PCR, the repertoire was profiled, and TCRdb retains in-frame clones only, with some absent. The table has some 200,000 clones, roughly 79% seen once. V trimming: 3 bases; J trimming: 8 bases; junction bases outside the gene matches: 11. CDR1 SGHVS and CDR2 FNYEAQ come from the germline V gene. The CDR3 has 15 amino acids. The specimen comprised PBMCs, sampled after 12 months of ibrutinib treatment. The TCR originated in a human donor with chronic lymphocytic leukemia. The gene calls are TRBV7-6 and TRBJ1-2; 8 nucleotides align to TRBD1. The CDR3 nucleotides are TGTGCCAGCAGCTTCTCCCCAGACGACAGGGGAGGCTACACCTTC. This encodes CASSFSPDDRGGYTF.